Reported below is one TCR beta chain. The sample comes from a study of T cell responses to AZD1222 COVID-19 vaccine. Measured with immunoSEQ multiplex PCR; TCRdb has only the in-frame clones, and not every one. The data show around 75,000 clones, 70% to 90% seen once. The CDR3 contains 13 residues. Germline CDR1 and CDR2: SGHTA and FQGNSA. V lost 0 bases and J 13 bases, leaving 15 bases between the germline ends. This TCR came from an adult in good health. The starting material was peripheral blood, obtained on day 0 of AZD1222 vaccination. V usage is TRBV7-2 and J usage is TRBJ1-2; D is possibly TRBD1 (5 bases). The CDR3 here is CASSLASGEVFTF. CDR3 coding DNA: TGTGCCAGCAGCTTAGCTTCGGGGGAAGTTTTCACCTTC.